This record looks at one T cell receptor (beta chain) sequence and its context. Its specificity is unknown. This specimen comes from a study of vaccination and CD4 T cells after COVID-19. Treatment in this sample: approximately 11-day PBMC culture with coronavirus spike peptide pools or control peptides (ViraFEST assay). The study, taken as a whole, reports: It was observed that, in convalescent patients, a median approximately 86% of reactive clones arose only post-vaccination.

An Oncomine TCR Beta short-read assay was used to sequence the DNA from cultured CD4+ T cells. TCRdb reanalysed the PCR reads using MiXCR and keeps one entry per CDR3 protein. The repertoire holds around 3,000 distinct CDR3 sequences, about 49% seen once, with under 20% in the top ten. The ends lost 0 bases at V and 10 bases at J; junction bases unmatched: 2. The germline V gene encodes CDR1 MNHEY and CDR2 SVGAGI. The CDR3 runs 15 residues. The clonotype comes from a human donor who had recovered from COVID-19. The chain is built from TRBV6-5 and TRBJ1-6; 11 bases match TRBD1. The sample taken for sequencing was CD4+ T cells from blood, cultured in vitro. Here the CDR3 DNA reads TGTGCCAGCAGTTACTCGGGACAGGGGGGATCACCCCTCCACTTT. Amino acid sequence: CASSYSGQGGSPLHF.